These 29 T cell receptor beta chains came from one sample sequenced in a study of blood T cell repertoires in COVID-19. Some clones are missing from TCRdb's copy, which holds only in-frame ones; the method was immunoSEQ multiplex PCR. This table holds approximately 230,000 clones, 70% to 85% found once. Material: PBMCs or T cells enriched from blood (not recorded which). The receptors were gathered from a man aged 40-49 years who had recovered from COVID-19.

This chain uses TRBV5-1 with TRBJ1-1, with a weak D call TRBD1 (6 bases). The CDR3 extends over 18 amino acids. V dropped 0 bases and J dropped 1 base, with 19 bases sitting between them. Germline CDR1 is SGHRS and CDR2 is YFSETQ. In DNA, the CDR3 is TGCGCCAGCAGCTTGGATGCTCGGCAGGGGAAGGGGAACACTGAAGCTTTCTTT. It yields the protein CASSLDARQGKGNTEAFF.

The chain combines TRBV19 with TRBJ1-4; 7 bases map to TRBD1. J was trimmed by 3 bases and V by 4 bases; bases with no gene match: 8. CDR3 length equals 16 residues. Germline loops: CDR1 LNHDA, CDR2 SQIVND (reference sequence). CDR3 DNA: TGTGCCAGTAGTAACAGGGGCCTTCCATCTAATGAAAAACTGTTTTTT. This codes for CASSNRGLPSNEKLFF.

In DNA form, the CDR3 reads TGTGCCAGTAGATTACATACCGGGACTGAATTGGGTCCGGGCCAGCCCCAGCATTTT. Translated, it gives CASRLHTGTELGPGQPQHF. The chain joins TRBV19 to TRBJ1-5; D might be TRBD1 (5 bases). In germline, CDR1 is LNHDA, CDR2 SQIVND (reference sequence). The CDR3 totals 19 residues. With 6 bases removed from V and 7 bases from J, the gap between germline ends came to 31 bases.

The chain combines TRBV6-1 with TRBJ1-5; 8 bases line up with TRBD1. V was clipped by 4 bases and J by 0 bases; unmatched bases: 5. The CDR3 sequence is 16 residues long. Looked up from germline, CDR1 is MNHNS and CDR2 is SASEGT. The CDR3 coding sequence is TGTGCCAGCAGTGGACTAGACAGGGGTAGCAATCAGCCCCAGCATTTT. As protein: CASSGLDRGSNQPQHF.

The chain joins TRBV12-5 to TRBJ1-1; D gene uncertain. V dropped 1 base and J dropped 7 bases, with 10 bases sitting between them. The germline V gene has CDR1 LGHNT and CDR2 FRNRAP. The CDR3 is 13 amino acids. CDR3 sequence (DNA): TGTGCTAGTGGTTTGGAACCCGGAGGTGAAGCTTTCTTT. Protein product: CASGLEPGGEAFF.

This clone has at least ten counts. The chain is built from TRBV30 and TRBJ2-3; TRBD2 aligns across 14 bases. The CDR3 has 13 residues. From germline, CDR1 is GTSNPN and CDR2 SVGIG (reference sequence). V was pared by 8 bases and J by 5 bases, with 3 bases of the junction left unmatched. As DNA, the CDR3 is TGTGCCGGGGGGACTAGCGGGAGAGATACGCAGTATTTT. As protein: CAGGTSGRDTQYF. Based on the CDR3 plus reference TRBV30 and TRBJ2-3, the full variable domain is SQTIHQWPATLVQPVGSPLSLECTVEGTSNPNLYWYRQAAGRGLQLLFYSVGIGQISSEVPQNLSASRPQDRQFILSSKKLLLSDSGFYLCAGGTSGRDTQYFGPGTRLTVL.

This clone was counted a single time. CDR3 nucleotides: TGCGCCAGCAGCATGGATGCGGGAGCCCCCACAGATACGCAGTATTTT. Translating it yields CASSMDAGAPTDTQYF. The genes are TRBV5-1 and TRBJ2-3; 7 bases are a match to TRBD2. The CDR3 consists of 16 residues. The trim removed 4 bases at V and 2 bases at J, leaving 10 bases unmatched. Germline V lookup: CDR1 SGHRS, CDR2 YFSETQ.

The chain recombines TRBV28 with TRBJ2-3; 13 bases line up with TRBD2. Germline V gives CDR1 MDHEN, CDR2 SYDVKM. The CDR3 covers 17 residues. V was clipped by 4 bases and J by 4 bases; unmatched bases: 8. As DNA, the CDR3 is TGTGCCAGCAGTTATCCTGGACTAGCGGGAGTGGCAGATACGCAGTATTTT. Encoded protein: CASSYPGLAGVADTQYF.

The chain joins TRBV25-1 to TRBJ2-7; D remains ambiguous. Trimming took 4 bases from V and 4 from J, leaving 8 bases between them. The germline V gene has CDR1 MGHDK and CDR2 SYGVNS. The CDR3 sequence is 12 residues long. CDR3 sequence reads: CASSVKPYEQYF. Written as DNA, the CDR3 is TGTGCCAGCAGTGTAAAGCCTTACGAGCAGTACTTC.

This chain joins TRBV5-6 and TRBJ1-1; TRBD1 agrees at 9 bases. CDR3 size: 14 residues. The germline V gene has CDR1 SGHDT and CDR2 YYEEEE. J lost 3 bases, V lost 4 bases, and 4 bases had no gene match. The DNA for the CDR3 is TGTGCCAGCAGCGGGACAGGGATCGACACTGAAGCTTTCTTT. It yields the protein CASSGTGIDTEAFF.

J is TRBJ1-1 and V is TRBV10-3; 9 nucleotides align to TRBD1. V was clipped by 6 bases and J by 3 bases; unmatched bases: 2. CDR1 and CDR2 from the germline V gene are ENHRY and SYGVKD. The CDR3 totals 13 residues. The CDR3 spells CAIRRTGDTEAFF. DNA for the CDR3: TGTGCCATCAGACGGACAGGGGACACTGAAGCTTTCTTT.

The chain has TRBV27 and TRBJ2-1; possibly TRBD2 for D (6 bases). The V end lost 6 bases, the J end lost 6 bases, and 15 bases lay between the germline ends. The CDR3 is 14 amino acids. Germline V gene lookup returns CDR1 MNHEY and CDR2 SMNVEV (reference sequence). The CDR3 reads CASRSETRPNEQFF. The CDR3 bases are TGTGCCAGCAGGTCCGAGACTAGACCCAATGAGCAGTTCTTC.

This clone showed up just a few times. The chain links TRBV5-1 to TRBJ2-3; 13 nucleotides line up with TRBD2. The germline V gene encodes CDR1 SGHRS and CDR2 YFSETQ. The ends lost 5 bases at V and 1 base at J; junction bases unmatched: 4. The CDR3 is 16 amino acids. CDR3 loop: CASSYGTSGGTDTQYF. Written as DNA, the CDR3 is TGCGCCAGCAGTTACGGGACTAGCGGGGGCACAGATACGCAGTATTTT. Looking up the rest from reference TRBV5-1 and TRBJ2-3 gives the full variable domain: KAGVTQTPRYLIKTRGQQVTLSCSPISGHRSVSWYQQTPGQGLQFLFEYFSETQRNKGNFPGRFSGRQFSNSRSEMNVSTLELGDSALYLCASSYGTSGGTDTQYFGPGTRLTVL.

The chain employs TRBV2 and TRBJ1-2; maybe TRBD1 (5 bases). The V end was cut by 0 bases, the J end by 4 bases, with 12 bases between. Germline assignment: CDR1 SNHLY and CDR2 FYNNEI. There are 15 residues in the CDR3. Here the CDR3 reads CASSEAEAGPYGYTF. The CDR3 bases are TGTGCCAGCAGTGAAGCCGAGGCAGGGCCCTATGGCTACACCTTC.

This clone was seen more than once but under ten times. The chain recombines TRBV7-2 with TRBJ1-2, with D maybe TRBD1 (5 bases). The germline V and J ends were trimmed by 3 bases and 4 bases, with 15 bases remaining between them. Germline V gene data show CDR1 as SGHTA and CDR2 as FQGNSA. The CDR3 spans 15 residues. CDR3 sequence: CASSFGALPPYGYTF. The DNA of the CDR3 is TGTGCCAGCAGCTTTGGGGCACTGCCCCCCTATGGCTACACCTTC.

The rearrangement joins TRBV7-3 to TRBJ1-1, with no clear D. This CDR3 spans 13 amino acids. V was shortened by 5 bases and J by 0 bases, with 7 bases between the two germline ends. The germline CDR1 and CDR2 sequences are SGHTA and FQGTGA. CDR3 bases: TGTGCCAGCAGCGCGAACCTGAACACTGAAGCTTTCTTT. It encodes CASSANLNTEAFF.

This clone was seen only once. The CDR3 coding sequence is TGTGCCAGCACCGCAGGCCTCCTCTGGCCCCAGCATTTT. Protein product: CASTAGLLWPQHF. This sequence joins TRBV28 and TRBJ1-5; D call uncertain. This CDR3 is built from 13 residues. V lost 7 bases and J lost 9, with 16 bases in between. Germline V gene data show CDR1 as MDHEN and CDR2 as SYDVKM.

This clone was seen just once. This sequence joins TRBV11-2 and TRBJ2-4; no firm D call. The CDR3 totals 15 residues. The V gene lost 3 bases and the J gene lost 0 bases, with 9 bases spanning the gap. Germline values: CDR1 SGHAT, CDR2 FQNNGV. The CDR3 nucleotides read TGTGCCAGCAGCTTGGCAGTCCTAGCCAAAAACATTCAGTACTTC. It yields the protein CASSLAVLAKNIQYF.

V and J are TRBV28 and TRBJ1-1, with D possibly matching TRBD1 (6 bases). This CDR3 has 12 residues. The germline V gene has CDR1 MDHEN and CDR2 SYDVKM. With 5 bases removed from V and 9 bases from J, the gap between germline ends came to 13 bases. Here the CDR3 reads CASSTPGVQAFF. CDR3 sequence (DNA): TGTGCCAGCAGTACCCCAGGGGTGCAAGCTTTCTTT.

The chain couples TRBV5-4 to TRBJ2-1, with 8 bases fitting TRBD2. There are 14 residues in the CDR3. Per the germline V gene, CDR1 is SGHNT and CDR2 is YYREEE (reference sequence). V shed 3 bases and J 8 bases; nucleotides not matched to a gene: 7. This CDR3 is CASSSGGGYDEQFF. The CDR3, as DNA: TGTGCCAGCAGCTCCGGGGGGGGATACGATGAGCAGTTCTTC. Complete variable domain (other parts from reference TRBV5-4 and TRBJ2-1): ETGVTQSPTHLIKTRGQQVTLRCSSQSGHNTVSWYQQALGQGPQFIFQYYREEENGRGNFPPRFSGLQFPNYSSELNVNALELDDSALYLCASSSGGGYDEQFFGPGTRLTVL.

This clone was counted once. This chain connects TRBV7-3 to TRBJ2-5; 7 positions match TRBD2. The germline gives CDR1 SGHTA, CDR2 FQGTGA. This CDR3 comprises 14 residues. J lost 4 bases, V lost 5 bases, and 7 bases had no gene match. The CDR3 here is CASSRKAGAETQYF. In DNA, the CDR3 is TGTGCCAGCAGCAGAAAGGCGGGAGCAGAGACCCAGTACTTC.

V is TRBV19 and J is TRBJ1-3; unclear D gene. The CDR3 has 14 residues. Trimming shortened V by 6 bases and J by 0 bases, and 9 bases separated the two germline ends. Per the germline V gene, CDR1 is LNHDA and CDR2 is SQIVND (reference sequence). The CDR3 is CASRSSASGNTIYF. CDR3 DNA sequence: TGTGCCAGTAGGAGCAGCGCCTCTGGAAACACCATATATTTT.

The chain is built from TRBV4-3 and TRBJ1-1; D may be TRBD1 (5 bases). Per germline, CDR1 LGHNA and CDR2 YSLEER. V lost 4 bases and J 1 base, leaving 10 bases between the germline ends. This CDR3 is 14 amino acids long. The CDR3 coding sequence is TGCGCCAGCAGCCGAGGAGACAGGAACACTGAAGCTTTCTTT. Encoded protein: CASSRGDRNTEAFF.

This chain joins TRBV18 and TRBJ1-6; tentatively, D is TRBD1 (5 bases). Germline V gives CDR1 KGHSH, CDR2 LQKENI. Trimming cost V 3 bases and J 8 bases, with 11 bases left between them. The CDR3 is 14 residues long. This chain's CDR3 is CASSPSGGDSPLHF. CDR3 sequence (DNA): TGTGCCAGCTCACCTTCGGGGGGAGATTCACCCCTCCACTTT.

V and J are TRBV30 and TRBJ1-6; D possibly corresponds to TRBD1 (6 bases). V gave up 4 bases and J gave up 6 bases, with 16 bases separating them. The length of the CDR3 is 15 residues. Germline values: CDR1 GTSNPN, CDR2 SVGIG (reference sequence). The CDR3 spells CAWTIAGAGNSPLHF. The CDR3 DNA follows: TGTGCCTGGACGATAGCAGGGGCGGGTAATTCACCCCTCCACTTT.

This chain links TRBV5-1 with TRBJ2-3, with D maybe TRBD2 (6 bases). Germline CDR1 reads SGHRS; CDR2 reads YFSETQ. The CDR3 extends over 15 amino acids. Deletions cut 4 bases from V and 5 bases from J, with 17 bases between. In nucleotides, the CDR3 is TGCGCCAGCAGCGCGGGACTTATCCAGCAAGATACGCAGTATTTT. This gives the protein CASSAGLIQQDTQYF.

This clone appeared a single time. The V and J genes are TRBV27 and TRBJ2-1, with TRBD1 matching 7 bases. The V gene end was trimmed by 7 bases and the J gene end by 5 bases; junction bases not matched to a gene: 5. Germline loops: CDR1 MNHEY, CDR2 SMNVEV (reference sequence). The CDR3 extends over 13 amino acids. This chain's CDR3 is CASNGQVHNEQFF. The CDR3 DNA reads TGTGCCAGCAACGGACAGGTTCACAATGAGCAGTTCTTC.

V gene TRBV7-9 combines with J gene TRBJ2-2, with 10 bases lining up with TRBD1. The germline gives CDR1 SEHNR, CDR2 FQNEAQ (reference sequence). The CDR3 spans 16 residues. Trimming removed 2 bases from V and 3 bases from J; junction bases left unmatched: 3. CDR3 DNA: TGTGCCAGCAGCTTACCGGGACAGGGGTACACCGGGGAGCTGTTTTTT. It encodes CASSLPGQGYTGELFF.

The CDR3 DNA reads as TGTGCCAGCAGCCCTAGGGGGGGCAAAAACGAGCAGTACTTC. Translating gives CASSPRGGKNEQYF. The chain uses TRBV3-1 (or the pseudogene TRBV3-2) and TRBJ2-7; perhaps TRBD2 as D (7 bases). Trimming took 4 bases from V and 5 from J, leaving 15 bases between them. The CDR3 contains 14 residues. Germline V gene sequence: CDR1 LGHDT, CDR2 YNNKEL (reference sequence).